The TCR beta chain described here comes from a study of cytomegalovirus exposure and HLA in healthy donors. A multiplex PCR was run with 60 Vbeta primers and 13 Jbeta primers. TCRdb keeps only in-frame clones here, not all; method: immunoSEQ multiplex PCR. The repertoire includes 80,000 or so clones, more than 55% of them detected once, and 4.9% sits in the top ten. The J segment lost 6 bases and the V segment lost 4 bases, leaving 5 bases of the junction unmatched. This CDR3 is 15 amino acids long. The germline CDR1 and CDR2 sequences are SGDLS and YYNGEE. Sample: PBMCs. The sequence derives from a man aged 55-75 years in good health and CMV-seropositive. The chain couples TRBV9 to TRBJ1-5; 12 bases are shared with TRBD1. In DNA, the CDR3 is TGTGCCAGCAGCCGCGGGACAGGGGGCAGTCAGCCCCAGCATTTT. Residues: CASSRGTGGSQPQHF. The full variable domain, with the rest looked up from reference TRBV9 and TRBJ1-5, is DSGVTQTPKHLITATGQRVTLRCSPRSGDLSVYWYQQSLDQGLQFLIQYYNGEERAKGNILERFSAQQFPDLHSELNLSSLELGDSALYFCASSRGTGGSQPQHFGDGTRLSIL.